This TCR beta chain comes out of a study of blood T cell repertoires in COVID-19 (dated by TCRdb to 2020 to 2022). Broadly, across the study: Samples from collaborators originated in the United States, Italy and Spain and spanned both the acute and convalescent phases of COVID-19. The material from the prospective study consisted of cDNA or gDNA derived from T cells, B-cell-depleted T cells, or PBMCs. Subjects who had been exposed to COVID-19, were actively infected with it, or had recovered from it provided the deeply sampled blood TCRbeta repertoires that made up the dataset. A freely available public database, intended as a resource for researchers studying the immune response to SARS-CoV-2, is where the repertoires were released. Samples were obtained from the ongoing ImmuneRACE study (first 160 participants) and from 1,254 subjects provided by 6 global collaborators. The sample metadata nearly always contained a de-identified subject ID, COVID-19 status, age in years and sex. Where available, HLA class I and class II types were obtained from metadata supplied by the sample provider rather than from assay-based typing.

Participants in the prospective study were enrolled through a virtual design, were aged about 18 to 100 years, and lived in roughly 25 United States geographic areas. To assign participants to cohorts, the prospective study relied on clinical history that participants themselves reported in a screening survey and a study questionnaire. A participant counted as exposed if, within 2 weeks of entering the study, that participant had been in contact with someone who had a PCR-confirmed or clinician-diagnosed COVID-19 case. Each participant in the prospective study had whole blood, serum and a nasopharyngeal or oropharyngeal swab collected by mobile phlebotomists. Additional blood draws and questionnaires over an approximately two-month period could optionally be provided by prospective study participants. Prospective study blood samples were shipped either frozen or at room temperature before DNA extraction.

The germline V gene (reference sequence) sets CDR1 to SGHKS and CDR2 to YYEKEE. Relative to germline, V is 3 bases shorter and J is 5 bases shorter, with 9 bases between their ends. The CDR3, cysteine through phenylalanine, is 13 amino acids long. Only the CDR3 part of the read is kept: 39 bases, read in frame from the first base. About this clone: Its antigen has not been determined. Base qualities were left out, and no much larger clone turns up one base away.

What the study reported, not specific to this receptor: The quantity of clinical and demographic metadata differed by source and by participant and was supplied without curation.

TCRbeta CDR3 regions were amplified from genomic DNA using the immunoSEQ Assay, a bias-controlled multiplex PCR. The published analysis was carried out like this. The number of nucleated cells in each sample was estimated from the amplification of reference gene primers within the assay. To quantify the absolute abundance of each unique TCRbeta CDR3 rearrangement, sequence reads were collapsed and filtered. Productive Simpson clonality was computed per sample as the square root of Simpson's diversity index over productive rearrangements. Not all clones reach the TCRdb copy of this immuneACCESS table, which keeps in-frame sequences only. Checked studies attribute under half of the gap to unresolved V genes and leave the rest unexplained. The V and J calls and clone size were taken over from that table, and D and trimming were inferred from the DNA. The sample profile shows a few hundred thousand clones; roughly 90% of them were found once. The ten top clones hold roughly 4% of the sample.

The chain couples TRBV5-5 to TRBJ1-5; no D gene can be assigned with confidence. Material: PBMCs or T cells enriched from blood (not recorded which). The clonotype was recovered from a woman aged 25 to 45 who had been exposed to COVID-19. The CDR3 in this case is CASSWRVDQPQHF. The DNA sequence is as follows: TGTGCCAGCAGCTGGAGGGTCGATCAGCCCCAGCATTTT.